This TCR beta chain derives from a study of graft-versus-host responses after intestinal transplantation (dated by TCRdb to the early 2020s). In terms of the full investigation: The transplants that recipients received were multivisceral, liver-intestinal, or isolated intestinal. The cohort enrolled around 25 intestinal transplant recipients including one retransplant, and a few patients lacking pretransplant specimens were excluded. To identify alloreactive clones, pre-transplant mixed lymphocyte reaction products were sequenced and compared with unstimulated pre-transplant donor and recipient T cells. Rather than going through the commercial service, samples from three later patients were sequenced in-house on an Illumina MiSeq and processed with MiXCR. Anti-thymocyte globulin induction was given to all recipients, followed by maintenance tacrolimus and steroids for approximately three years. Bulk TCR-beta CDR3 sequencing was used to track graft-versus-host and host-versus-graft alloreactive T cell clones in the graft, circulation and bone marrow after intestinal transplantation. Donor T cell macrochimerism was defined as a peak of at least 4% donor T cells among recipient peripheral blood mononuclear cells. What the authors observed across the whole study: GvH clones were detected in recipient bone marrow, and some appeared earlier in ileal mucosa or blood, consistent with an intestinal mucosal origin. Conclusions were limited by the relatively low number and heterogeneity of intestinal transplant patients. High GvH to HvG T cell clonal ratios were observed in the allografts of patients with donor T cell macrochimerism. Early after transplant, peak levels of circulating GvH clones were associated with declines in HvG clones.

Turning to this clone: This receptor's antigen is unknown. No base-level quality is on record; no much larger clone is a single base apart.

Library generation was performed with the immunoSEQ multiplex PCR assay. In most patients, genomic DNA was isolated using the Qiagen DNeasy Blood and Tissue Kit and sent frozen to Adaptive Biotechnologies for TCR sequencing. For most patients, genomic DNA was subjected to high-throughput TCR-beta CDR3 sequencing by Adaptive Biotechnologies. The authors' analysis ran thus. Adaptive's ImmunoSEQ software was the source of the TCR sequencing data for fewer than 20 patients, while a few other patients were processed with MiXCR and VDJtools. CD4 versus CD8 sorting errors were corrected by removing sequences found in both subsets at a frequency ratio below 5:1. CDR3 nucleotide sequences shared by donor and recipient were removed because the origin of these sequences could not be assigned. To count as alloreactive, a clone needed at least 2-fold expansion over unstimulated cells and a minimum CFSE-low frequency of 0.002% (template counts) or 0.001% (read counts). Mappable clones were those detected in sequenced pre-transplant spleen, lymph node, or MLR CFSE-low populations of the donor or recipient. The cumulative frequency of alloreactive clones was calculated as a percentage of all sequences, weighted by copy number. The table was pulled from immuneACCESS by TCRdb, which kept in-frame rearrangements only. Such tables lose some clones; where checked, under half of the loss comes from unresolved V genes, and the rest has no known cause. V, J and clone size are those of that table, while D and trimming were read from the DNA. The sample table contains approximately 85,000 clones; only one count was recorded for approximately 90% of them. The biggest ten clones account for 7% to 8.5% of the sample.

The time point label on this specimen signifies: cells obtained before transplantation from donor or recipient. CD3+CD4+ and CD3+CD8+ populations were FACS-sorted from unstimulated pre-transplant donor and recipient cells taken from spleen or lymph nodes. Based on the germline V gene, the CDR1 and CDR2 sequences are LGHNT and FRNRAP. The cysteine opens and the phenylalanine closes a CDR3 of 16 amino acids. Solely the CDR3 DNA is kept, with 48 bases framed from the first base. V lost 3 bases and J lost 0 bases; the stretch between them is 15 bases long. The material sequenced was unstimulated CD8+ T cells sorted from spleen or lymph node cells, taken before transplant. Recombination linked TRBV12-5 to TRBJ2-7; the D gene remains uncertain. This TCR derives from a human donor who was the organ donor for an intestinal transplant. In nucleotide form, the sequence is TGTGCTAGTGGTTTTCTGTGGGCGGAGAGCTCCTACGAGCAGTACTTC. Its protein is CASGFLWAESSYEQYF.